The TCR beta chain under discussion was sequenced for a study of T-cell memory formation after mild COVID-19. Germline CDR1 SGHTA, CDR2 FQGNSA. This CDR3 spans 15 amino acids. V dropped 6 bases and J dropped 1; count of bases not matched to a gene: 7. This clonotype came up a few times. TCRdb processed the 5' RACE reads anew with MiXCR; each CDR3 protein has one entry. Of under 300,000 distinct CDR3 sequences in the sample, about a sixth were seen once. The sequencing input was PBMCs or a T cell subset sorted from them (not recorded which). This sequence originates from a man aged 18 to 30 who had mild COVID-19 (a few samples of this study predate the infection). Cell type and time point are not known. The chain employs TRBV7-2 and TRBJ2-3; 7 bases map to TRBD1. CDR3 in DNA: TGTGCCAGCAGACTCGACAGGGTCGGCACAGATACGCAGTATTTT. This encodes CASRLDRVGTDTQYF.